This section outlines one T cell receptor beta chain sequence together with its context. These data belong to a study of T-cell reconstitution after alpha-beta-depleted transplantation in children. V lost 0 bases and J lost 3; bases outside the gene matches: 3. Germline assignment: CDR1 SGHRS and CDR2 YFSETQ. CDR3 size: 15 residues. Unique molecular identifiers were built into the TCRbeta library. One entry per CDR3 protein, called by TCRdb with MiXCR from the PCR reads. Of about 540,000 distinct CDR3 sequences listed, around 19% are singletons. The sample was PBMCs from the stem cell graft donor, taken from the stem cell graft. The chain is built from TRBV5-1 and TRBJ2-7, with 10 bases fitting TRBD1. This sequence originates from a human donor who donated a stem cell graft to a child with acute lymphoblastic leukemia. The CDR3 DNA sequence: TGCGCCAGCAGCTTGGAAGGGACAGGGGACTACGAGCAGTACTTC. Translated, it gives CASSLEGTGDYEQYF.